One TCR beta chain is described in this entry. It was version v3.0 of the immunoSEQ assay that was run at survey level. Here immunoSEQ multiplex PCR was the method, and the copy in TCRdb shows in-frame clones only, minus some. In the table there are approximately 6,500 clones, about 70% of which are singletons. Germline V gene sequence: CDR1 MNHEY, CDR2 SVGAGI. CDR3 length equals 14 residues. V was pared by 5 bases and J by 4 bases, with 15 bases between. This sample is drawn from a study of long-term antiretroviral therapy in people with HIV. The material was unsorted PBMCs, obtained approximately 0.9 years before starting antiretroviral therapy. This chain uses TRBV6-5 with TRBJ2-7; D is perhaps TRBD1 or TRBD2 (5 bases each). The sequence was obtained from a man aged 40-50 years with HIV. CDR3 bases: TGTGCCAGCAGTCCCCGGGACGGGGAGTACGAGCAGTACTTC. This gives the protein CASSPRDGEYEQYF.